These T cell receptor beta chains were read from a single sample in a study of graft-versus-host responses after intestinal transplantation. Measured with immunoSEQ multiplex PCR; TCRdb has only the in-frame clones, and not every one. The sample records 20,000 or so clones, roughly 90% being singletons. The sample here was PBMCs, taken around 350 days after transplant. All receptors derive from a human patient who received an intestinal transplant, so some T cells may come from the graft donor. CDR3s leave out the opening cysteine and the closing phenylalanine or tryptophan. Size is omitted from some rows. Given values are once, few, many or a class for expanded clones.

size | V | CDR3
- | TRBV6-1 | ASSEPSLKYTGELF
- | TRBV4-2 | ASSERTSGGYNEQF
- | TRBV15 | ATSRDLDRGAYEQY
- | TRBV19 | ASSIGSKNTEAF
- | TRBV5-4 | ASSLRGSNYGYT
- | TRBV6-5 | ASSYLANTEAF
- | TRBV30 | AWSETAMNTEAF
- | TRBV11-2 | ASSNPTGRTSYEQY
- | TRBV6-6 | ASSTREDQPQH
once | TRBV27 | ASSSIRQSGSTDTQY
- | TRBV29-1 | SVDGGPTTDTQY
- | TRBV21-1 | ASISPGGASSYEQY
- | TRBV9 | ASRDPGRGRGGSGANVLT